The TCR beta chain described here comes from a study of CD8 T cell repertoires and HIV-1 epitope variants (dated by TCRdb to 2019 to 2021). For context, the study as a whole: T cells were stimulated in separate culture wells with each of twenty-five peptides representing autologous and known Gag and Nef epitope variants. An aliquot of 1M T cells was set aside as an uncultured baseline condition, separate from the roughly 80 T cell cultures. The cultures were grown for around 10 days in IMDM with gentamicin, and half of the media was changed on days 3 and 7 with IL-2, IL-7 and IL-15 added. Tested epitopes included three Gag epitope families and Nef HW9 and YT9. T cells were enriched with the EasySep Human T Cell Enrichment Kit and co-cultured with equal numbers of autologous T cell-negative cells as antigen-presenting cells. A CMV, EBV and flu peptide pool, the Ebola AY9 epitope as negative control, and a no-peptide well were included as control conditions. Running each culture condition in triplicate, except for one peptide done in duplicate, gave a total of about 91 T cell cultures. Paper-wide results and their limitations: Five clonotypes recognized the Nef KF9 family and one clonotype recognized the HW9 family, while no responses were seen to the TAALDMSHF plasma variant. Nine antigen-specific TCR beta clonotypes were identified, and about six of them appeared cross-reactive for autologous or known escape epitope variants. Only TCR beta chains were identified by the assay, and proliferation to antigen, not T cell function or cytokine profile, was indicated.

A few counts support this clone. Its antigen remains undetermined. Per-base quality was not reported, and no clone a single base away is much larger than it. Sequences SGHAT (CDR1) and FQNNGV (CDR2) are obtained from the germline V gene. The trim is 5 bases for V and 3 bases for J, with a gap of 4 bases between the germline ends. The CDR3 holds 11 amino acids from the cysteine to the phenylalanine. The only DNA kept is the CDR3, 33 bases in frame from the first base. Sequencing of TCR beta CDR3 regions was performed at survey depth on the immunoSEQ platform. The QIAamp DNA micro kit was used to extract genomic DNA from every cultured and uncultured CD8+ T cell population. The authors processed their data as follows. Any sample with under 5,000 productive reads was excluded, and this exclusion removed about 7% of the roughly 80 cultures stimulated with HIV peptides. Sequences were trimmed to CDR3 by a MANAFEST web app, and nonproductive sequences, CDR3s under 5 amino acids, and sequences not starting with C or ending with F/W were removed. For a clonotype to count as antigen-specific, the clonotype had to expand relative to the no-peptide control in at least 2 of 3 replicates at FDR 0.01, and only within one epitope family. Specific clonotypes also needed at least fivefold higher frequency than in wells stimulated with peptides from other epitope families. TCRdb re-hosts the immuneACCESS table, in-frame sequences only. Its copies lack some clones; in the studies checked, an unresolved V gene accounts for under half of them, and the cause for the rest is not known. V, J and clone size were drawn from that table, and D and trimming were deduced from the DNA. This sample gives under 100,000 clones in total; roughly four fifths of them show up just once. The top ten clones comprise around 25% of the sample.

The EasySep Human CD8+ T Cell Enrichment Kit was used on day 10 to isolate CD8+ T cells from every culture. The sequenced material came from uncultured baseline CD8+ T cells from peripheral blood mononuclear cells (PBMCs). In this chain, TRBV11-2 is recombined with TRBJ1-1; the D segment cannot be called with confidence. The receptor's source is a male donor with HIV. Read as DNA, the sequence is TGTGCCAGCAGCCCTGACACTGAAGCTTTCTTT. The encoded protein is CASSPDTEAFF. Supplemented by the reference TRBV11-2 and TRBJ1-1 proteins around the CDR3, the complete variable domain is EAGVAQSPRYKIIEKRQSVAFWCNPISGHATLYWYQQILGQGPKLLIQFQNNGVVDDSQLPKDRFSAERLKGVDSTLKIQPAKLEDSAVYLCASSPDTEAFFGQGTRLTVV.